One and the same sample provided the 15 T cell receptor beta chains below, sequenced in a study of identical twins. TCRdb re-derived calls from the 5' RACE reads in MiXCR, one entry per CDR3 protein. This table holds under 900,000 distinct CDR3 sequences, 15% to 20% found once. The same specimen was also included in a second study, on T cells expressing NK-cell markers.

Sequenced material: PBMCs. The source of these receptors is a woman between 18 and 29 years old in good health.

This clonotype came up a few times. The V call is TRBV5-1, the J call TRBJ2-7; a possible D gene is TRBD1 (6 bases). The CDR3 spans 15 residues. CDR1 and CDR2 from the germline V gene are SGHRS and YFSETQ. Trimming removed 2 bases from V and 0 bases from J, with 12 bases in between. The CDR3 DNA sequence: TGCGCCAGCAGCTTCGATGGACAGAGCTCCTACGAGCAGTACTTC. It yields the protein CASSFDGQSSYEQYF.

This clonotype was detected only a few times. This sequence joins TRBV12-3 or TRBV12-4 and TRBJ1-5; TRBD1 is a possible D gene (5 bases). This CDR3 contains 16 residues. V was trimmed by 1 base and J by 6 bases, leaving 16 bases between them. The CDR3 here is CASSLGGTVTSQPQHF. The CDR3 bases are TGTGCCAGCAGTTTAGGCGGGACTGTCACAAGTCAGCCCCAGCATTTT.

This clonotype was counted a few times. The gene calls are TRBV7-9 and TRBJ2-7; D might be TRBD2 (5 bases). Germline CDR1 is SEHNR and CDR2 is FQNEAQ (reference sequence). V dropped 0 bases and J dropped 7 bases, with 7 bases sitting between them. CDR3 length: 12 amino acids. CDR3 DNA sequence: TGTGCCAGCAGCTTAGCGAGGACTGAGCAGTACTTC. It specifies CASSLARTEQYF.

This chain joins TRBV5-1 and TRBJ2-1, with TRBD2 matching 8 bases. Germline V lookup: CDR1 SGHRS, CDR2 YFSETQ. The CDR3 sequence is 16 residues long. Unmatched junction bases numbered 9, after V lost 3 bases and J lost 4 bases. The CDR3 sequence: CASSSGAGAAYNEQFF. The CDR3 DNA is TGCGCCAGCAGCTCCGGAGCGGGGGCCGCATACAATGAGCAGTTCTTC.

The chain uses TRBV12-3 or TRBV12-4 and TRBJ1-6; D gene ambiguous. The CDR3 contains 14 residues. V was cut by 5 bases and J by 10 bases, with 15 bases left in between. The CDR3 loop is CASSPSVLLSPLHF. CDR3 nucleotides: TGTGCCAGCAGTCCCTCCGTACTGTTATCACCCCTCCACTTT.

The chain's CDR3 is CSVEADLSGTSGKNNEQFF. The CDR3 coding sequence is TGCAGCGTTGAGGCGGACCTCTCCGGGACTAGCGGCAAGAACAATGAGCAGTTCTTC. The chain combines TRBV29-1 with TRBJ2-1; 11 bases agree with TRBD2. V shed 3 bases and J 5 bases; nucleotides not matched to a gene: 18. The germline gives CDR1 SQVTM, CDR2 ANQGSEA. The CDR3 totals 19 residues.

In DNA form, the CDR3 reads TGTGCCAGCAGCTTGACCGGGACCACGGCAGCGCAGTATTTT. Translated: CASSLTGTTAAQYF. The chain uses TRBV11-3 and TRBJ2-3, with D perhaps given as TRBD1 or TRBD2 (5 bases each). Per the germline V gene, CDR1 is SGHNT and CDR2 is YENEEA. The V and J ends lost 3 bases and 10 bases respectively, with 17 bases between them. CDR3 length: 14 amino acids. The full variable domain, rest sourced from reference TRBV11-3 and TRBJ2-3, is EAGVVQSPRYKIIEKKQPVAFWCNPISGHNTLYWYLQNLGQGPELLIRYENEEAVDDSQLPKDRFSAERLKGVDSTLKIQPAELGDSAVYLCASSLTGTTAAQYFGPGTRLTVL.

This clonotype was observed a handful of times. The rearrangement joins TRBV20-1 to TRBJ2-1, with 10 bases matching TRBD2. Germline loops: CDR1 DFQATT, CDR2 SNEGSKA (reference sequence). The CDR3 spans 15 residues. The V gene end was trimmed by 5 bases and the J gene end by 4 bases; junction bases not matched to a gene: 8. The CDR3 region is CSAGRRTSGYNEQFF. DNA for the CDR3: TGCAGTGCTGGGAGGCGGACTAGCGGATACAATGAGCAGTTCTTC.

The CDR3 sequence is CASSPAAGGLKDTQYF. CDR3 DNA sequence: TGTGCCAGCAGCCCCGCCGCGGGGGGGCTCAAAGATACGCAGTATTTT. The rearrangement uses TRBV9 and TRBJ2-3; 9 nucleotides align to TRBD2. The CDR3 length is 16 residues. The germline V gene encodes CDR1 SGDLS and CDR2 YYNGEE. Trimming took 4 bases from V and 5 from J; bases not matched to a gene: 11.

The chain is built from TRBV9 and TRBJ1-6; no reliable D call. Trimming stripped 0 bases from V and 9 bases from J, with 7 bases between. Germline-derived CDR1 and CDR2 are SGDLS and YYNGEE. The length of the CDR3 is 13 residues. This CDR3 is CASSVGEVSPLHF. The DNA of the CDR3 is TGTGCCAGCAGCGTAGGGGAGGTTTCACCCCTCCACTTT.

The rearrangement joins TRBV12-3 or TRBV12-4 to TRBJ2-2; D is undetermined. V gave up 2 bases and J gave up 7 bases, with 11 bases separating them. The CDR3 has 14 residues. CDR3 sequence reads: CASSLRERDGELFF. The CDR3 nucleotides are TGTGCCAGCAGTTTAAGGGAAAGGGACGGGGAGCTGTTTTTT.

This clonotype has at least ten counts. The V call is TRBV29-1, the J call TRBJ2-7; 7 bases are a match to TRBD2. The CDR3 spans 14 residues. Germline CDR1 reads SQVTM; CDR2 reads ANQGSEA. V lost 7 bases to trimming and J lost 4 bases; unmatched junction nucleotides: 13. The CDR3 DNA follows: TGCAGCGCCGTCCGCGGGAGCAGCGCTTACGAGCAGTACTTC. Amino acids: CSAVRGSSAYEQYF.

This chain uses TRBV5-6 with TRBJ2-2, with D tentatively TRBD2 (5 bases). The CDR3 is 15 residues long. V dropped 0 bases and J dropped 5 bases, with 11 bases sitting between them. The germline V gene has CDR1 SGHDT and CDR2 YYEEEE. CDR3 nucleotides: TGTGCCAGCAGCTTGGCCTCGGGGTTGACCGGGGAGCTGTTTTTT. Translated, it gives CASSLASGLTGELFF.

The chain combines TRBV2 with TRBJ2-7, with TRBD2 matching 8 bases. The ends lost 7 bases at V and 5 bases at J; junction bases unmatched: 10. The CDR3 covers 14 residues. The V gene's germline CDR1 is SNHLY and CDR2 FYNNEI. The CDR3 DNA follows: TGTGCCAGCAACAACCACGGGGGGGGAGACGAGCAGTACTTC. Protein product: CASNNHGGGDEQYF.

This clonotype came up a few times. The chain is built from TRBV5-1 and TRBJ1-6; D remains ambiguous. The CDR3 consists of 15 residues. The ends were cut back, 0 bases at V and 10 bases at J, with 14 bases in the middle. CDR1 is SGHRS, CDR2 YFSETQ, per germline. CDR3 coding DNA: TGCGCCAGCAGCTTGGGACCAACCTCGATGTCACCCCTCCACTTT. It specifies CASSLGPTSMSPLHF.